A single TCR beta chain is shown here with its context. The donors, healthy Caucasians from Russia, were aged roughly 6 to 95. The data originate from a study of blood T cells in healthy people across ages. It was with a sample-barcoded 5' primer and a J-beta primer mix that a second PCR of roughly 7 to 12 cycles was run. TCRdb itself ran the 5' RACE reads through MiXCR, one entry per CDR3 protein. This sample has fewer than 900,000 distinct CDR3 sequences, with roughly 49% found just once. Trimming pared 1 base from V and 5 bases from J, leaving 3 bases between. The CDR3 runs to 12 residues. The germline V gene has CDR1 SEHNR and CDR2 FQNEAQ (reference sequence).

Source material: blood. This chain links TRBV7-9 with TRBJ2-1; D is uncertain. The receptor was derived from a woman aged 55 to 70 in good health. In DNA form, the CDR3 reads TGTGCCAGCAGCTTAGAAAACAATGAGCAGTTCTTC. It specifies CASSLENNEQFF. Full variable domain (remainder filled in from reference TRBV7-9 and TRBJ2-1): DTGVSQNPRHKITKRGQNVTFRCDPISEHNRLYWYRQTLGQGPEFLTYFQNEAQLEKSRLLSDRFSAERPKGSFSTLEIQRTEQGDSAMYLCASSLENNEQFFGPGTRLTVL.